The 11 T cell receptor beta chains reported below all come from one sample, sequenced in a study of blood T cell repertoires in COVID-19. Only in-frame clones appear in the TCRdb table, and some are missing; sequencing was by immunoSEQ multiplex PCR. The profile shows approximately 270,000 clones, around 90% of them singletons. The sample consisted of PBMCs or T cells enriched from blood (not recorded which). Receptors originate from a woman in her twenties or thirties with acute COVID-19.

The chain joins TRBV10-2 to TRBJ2-1; 10 bases are shared with TRBD2. Losses at the gene ends were 3 bases for V and 8 bases for J; bases not matched to a gene: 4. The CDR3 spans 14 residues. Per germline, CDR1 WSHSY and CDR2 SAAADI. The chain's CDR3 is CASSDVSGRYEQFF. The CDR3, as DNA: TGCGCCAGCAGTGATGTTAGCGGGAGGTATGAGCAGTTCTTC.

This clone was detected once. This chain uses TRBV27 with TRBJ1-1, with TRBD1 as a possible D gene (6 bases). This CDR3 has 13 amino acids. With 6 bases removed from V and 4 bases from J, the gap between germline ends came to 12 bases. Per germline, CDR1 MNHEY and CDR2 SMNVEV (reference sequence). DNA of the CDR3: TGTGCCAGCAGGAGGGGGTTGATCACTGAAGCTTTCTTT. Translation gives CASRRGLITEAFF.

The rearrangement links TRBV4-3 to TRBJ1-3; D is ambiguous. Looked up from germline, CDR1 is LGHNA and CDR2 is YSLEER. The length of the CDR3 is 14 residues. V lost 3 bases and J 4 bases, leaving 10 bases between the germline ends. CDR3 nucleotide sequence: TGCGCCAGCAGCCAGGAGGGTTCAGGAAACACCATATATTTT. This sequence encodes CASSQEGSGNTIYF.

DNA for the CDR3: TGTGCCAGCTCACCACTTGCGACAGGAGATACACTAGCCAAAAACATTCAGTACTTC. This gives the protein CASSPLATGDTLAKNIQYF. V usage is TRBV18 and J usage is TRBJ2-4; weak D call: TRBD1 (6 bases). The CDR3 contains 19 residues. Germline V gives CDR1 KGHSH, CDR2 LQKENI. V lost 1 base to trimming and J lost 0 bases, with 19 bases between them.

The chain carries TRBV27 and TRBJ2-7; tentative D call: TRBD2 (5 bases). V lost 6 bases and J 0 bases, leaving 18 bases between the germline ends. The CDR3 is made up of 16 amino acids. Germline assignment: CDR1 MNHEY and CDR2 SMNVEV (reference sequence). CDR3 region: CASSPVAGLTSYEQYF. CDR3 nucleotide sequence: TGTGCCAGCAGCCCCGTTGCGGGTCTGACCTCCTACGAGCAGTACTTC.

J is TRBJ1-1 and V is TRBV7-9; 8 positions agree with TRBD1. The CDR3 has 17 residues. J gave up 6 bases and V 1 base, and 13 bases lay outside the gene matches. Germline CDR1 and CDR2: SEHNR and FQNEAQ (reference sequence). CDR3 protein: CASSLESGRGQMAEAFF. CDR3 DNA sequence: TGTGCCAGCAGCTTAGAGTCGGGCAGGGGGCAAATGGCTGAAGCTTTCTTT. Variable domain in full (rest from reference TRBV7-9 and TRBJ1-1): DTGVSQNPRHKITKRGQNVTFRCDPISEHNRLYWYRQTLGQGPEFLTYFQNEAQLEKSRLLSDRFSAERPKGSFSTLEIQRTEQGDSAMYLCASSLESGRGQMAEAFFGQGTRLTVV.

V is TRBV5-4 and J is TRBJ2-7; 10 bases align to TRBD2. Germline V gene data show CDR1 as SGHNT and CDR2 as YYREEE (reference sequence). The J segment lost 4 bases and the V segment lost 0 bases, leaving 4 bases of the junction unmatched. CDR3 length equals 15 residues. CDR3 coding DNA: TGTGCCAGCAGCTTGGGTCTAGCGGGAGAGTACGAGCAGTACTTC. Residues: CASSLGLAGEYEQYF.

This sequence joins TRBV5-4 and TRBJ2-2; no firm D call. The CDR3 consists of 14 residues. V lost 2 bases to trimming and J lost 3 bases, with 8 bases between them. Germline CDR1 and CDR2: SGHNT and YYREEE (reference sequence). Here the CDR3 reads CASSLGEYTGELFF. DNA for the CDR3: TGTGCCAGCAGCTTAGGAGAATACACCGGGGAGCTGTTTTTT. Variable domain in full (rest from reference TRBV5-4 and TRBJ2-2): ETGVTQSPTHLIKTRGQQVTLRCSSQSGHNTVSWYQQALGQGPQFIFQYYREEENGRGNFPPRFSGLQFPNYSSELNVNALELDDSALYLCASSLGEYTGELFFGEGSRLTVL.

The gene calls are TRBV19 and TRBJ2-7; TRBD1 might be the D (5 bases). Between the trimmed V and J ends, which lost 5 bases and 2 bases, there was a span of 10 bases. CDR1 LNHDA and CDR2 SQIVND come from the germline V gene (reference sequence). The CDR3 spans 13 residues. The DNA of the CDR3 is TGTGCCAGTAGTGTGACAGACGCCTACGAGCAGTACTTC. As protein: CASSVTDAYEQYF.

This sequence joins TRBV28 and TRBJ2-2, with D maybe TRBD2 (6 bases). The CDR3 consists of 15 residues. Germline CDR1 reads MDHEN; CDR2 reads SYDVKM. The V end was cut by 6 bases, the J end by 2 bases, with 13 bases between. The DNA of the CDR3 is TGTGCCAGCAGCCCAATCGGGGGAAACACCGGGGAGCTGTTTTTT. This codes for CASSPIGGNTGELFF.

With regard to this clone: A junction end diverges from the germline sequence, so it may reflect a read error. V is TRBV7-3 and J is TRBJ1-1, with D unclear. Germline lookup yields CDR1 SGHTA and CDR2 FQGTGA. The CDR3 has 13 amino acids. The CDR3 DNA reads as TGTGCCAGCAGCGTAACTATGAGCACTGAAGCTTTCTTT. Translating it yields CASSVTMSTEAFF. Drawing the rest from reference TRBV7-3 and TRBJ1-1, the complete variable domain is GAGVSQTPSNKVTEKGKYVELRCDPISGHTALYWYRQSLGQGPEFLIYFQGTGAADDSGLPNDRFFAVRPEGSVSTLKIQRTERGDSAVYLCASSVTMSTEAFFGQGTRLTVV.